This TCR beta chain came from a study of T cell changes during pregnancy in multiple sclerosis. The data were produced by immunoSEQ multiplex PCR, yet TCRdb's version contains in-frame clones alone and is incomplete. The sample holds approximately 130,000 clones; roughly 95% are singletons and the top ten take roughly 0.45%. Germline V gene lookup returns CDR1 MDHEN and CDR2 SYDVKM. J gave up 1 base and V 10 bases, and 4 bases lay outside the gene matches. The length of the CDR3 is 14 residues. The count of this clone is one. This chain uses TRBV28 with TRBJ2-1, with 10 bases identical to TRBD2. The clonotype comes from a female donor with multiple sclerosis, enrolled in a pregnancy study. The sequences come from peripheral blood, collected after pregnancy. CDR3 nucleotide sequence: TGTGCCACCCTAGCGGGAGAGTCCTACAATGAGCAGTTCTTC. This translates into CATLAGESYNEQFF.